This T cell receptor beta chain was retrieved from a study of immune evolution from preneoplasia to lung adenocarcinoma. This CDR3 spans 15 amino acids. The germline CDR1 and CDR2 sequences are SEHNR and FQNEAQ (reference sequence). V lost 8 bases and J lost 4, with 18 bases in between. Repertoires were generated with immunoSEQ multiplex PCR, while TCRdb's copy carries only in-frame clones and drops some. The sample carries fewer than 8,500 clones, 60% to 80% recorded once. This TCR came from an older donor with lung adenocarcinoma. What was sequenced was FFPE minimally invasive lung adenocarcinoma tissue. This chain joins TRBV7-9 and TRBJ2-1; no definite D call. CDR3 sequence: CASSRWQGPYNEQFF. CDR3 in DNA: TGTGCCAGCTCCCGCTGGCAAGGACCTTACAATGAGCAGTTCTTC.